This T cell receptor (beta chain) originates from a study of T-cell memory formation after mild COVID-19. TCRdb redid the calling of the 5' RACE reads with MiXCR, one entry per CDR3 protein. The sample has approximately 440,000 distinct CDR3 sequences; 20% are singletons. Per germline, CDR1 SEHNR and CDR2 FQNEAQ (reference sequence). Trimming left V 1 base short and J 7 bases short, with 10 bases between. This CDR3 region has 13 residues. The source is an adult woman who had mild COVID-19 (a few samples of this study predate the infection). Cell type and time point are not known. The sequencing sample was made of PBMCs or a T cell subset sorted from them (not recorded which). This chain joins TRBV7-9 and TRBJ1-1; weak D call: TRBD1 (6 bases). This CDR3 is CASSLDGGHEAFF. The CDR3 DNA reads as TGTGCCAGCAGCTTAGACGGGGGCCATGAAGCTTTCTTT.